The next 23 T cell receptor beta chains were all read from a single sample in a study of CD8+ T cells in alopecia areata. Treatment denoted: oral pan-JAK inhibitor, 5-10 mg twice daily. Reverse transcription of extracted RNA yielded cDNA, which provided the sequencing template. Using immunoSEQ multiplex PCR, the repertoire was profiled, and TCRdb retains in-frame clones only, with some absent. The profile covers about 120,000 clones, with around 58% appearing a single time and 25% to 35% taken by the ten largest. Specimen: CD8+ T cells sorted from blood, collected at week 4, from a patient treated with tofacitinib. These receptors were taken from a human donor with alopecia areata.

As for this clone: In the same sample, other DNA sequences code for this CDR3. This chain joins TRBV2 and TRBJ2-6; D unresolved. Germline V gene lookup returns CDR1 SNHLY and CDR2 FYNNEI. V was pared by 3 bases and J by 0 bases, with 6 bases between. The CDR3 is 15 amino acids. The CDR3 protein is CASSEAISGANVLTF. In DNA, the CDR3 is TGTGCCAGCAGTGAGGCGATCTCTGGGGCCAACGTCCTGACTTTC.

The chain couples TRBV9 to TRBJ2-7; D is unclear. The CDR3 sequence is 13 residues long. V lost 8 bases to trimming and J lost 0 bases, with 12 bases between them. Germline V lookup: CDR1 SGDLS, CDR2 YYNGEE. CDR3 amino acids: CASGLGSSYEQYF. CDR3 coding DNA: TGTGCCAGTGGTCTAGGAAGCTCCTACGAGCAGTACTTC.

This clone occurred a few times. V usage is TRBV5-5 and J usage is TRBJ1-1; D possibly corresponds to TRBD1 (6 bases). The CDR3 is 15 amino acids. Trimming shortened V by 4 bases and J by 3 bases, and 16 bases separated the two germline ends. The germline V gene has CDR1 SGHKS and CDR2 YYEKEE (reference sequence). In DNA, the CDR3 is TGTGCCAGCAGCATACCAACAGGGAGGGACACTGAAGCTTTCTTT. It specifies CASSIPTGRDTEAFF.

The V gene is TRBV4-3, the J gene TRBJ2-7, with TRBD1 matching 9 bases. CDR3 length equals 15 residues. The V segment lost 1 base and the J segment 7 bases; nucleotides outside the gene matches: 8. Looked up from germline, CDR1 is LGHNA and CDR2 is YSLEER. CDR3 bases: TGCGCCAGCAGCCAAGGACAGGGGGGCCTAGAGGAGCAGTACTTC. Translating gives CASSQGQGGLEEQYF.

CDR3 protein: CAWSEPRTVHEQYF. The CDR3 coding sequence is TGTGCCTGGAGCGAGCCGCGAACAGTCCACGAGCAGTACTTC. This sequence joins TRBV30 and TRBJ2-7, with no clear D. V dropped 3 bases and J dropped 5 bases, with 17 bases sitting between them. The germline V gene has CDR1 GTSNPN and CDR2 SVGIG (reference sequence). The CDR3 contains 14 residues.

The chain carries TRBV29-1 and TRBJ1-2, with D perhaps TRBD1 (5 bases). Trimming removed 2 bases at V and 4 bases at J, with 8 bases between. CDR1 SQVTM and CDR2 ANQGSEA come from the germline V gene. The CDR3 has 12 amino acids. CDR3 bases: TGCAGCGTTGAACAGGGATCCTATGGCTACACCTTC. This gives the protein CSVEQGSYGYTF.

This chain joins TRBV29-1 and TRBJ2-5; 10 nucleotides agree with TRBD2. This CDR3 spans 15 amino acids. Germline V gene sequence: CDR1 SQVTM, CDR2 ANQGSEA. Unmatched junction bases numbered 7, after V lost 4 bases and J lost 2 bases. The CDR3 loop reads CSVGERGGRQETQYF. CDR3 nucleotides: TGCAGCGTTGGTGAGCGGGGGGGCCGACAAGAGACCCAGTACTTC.

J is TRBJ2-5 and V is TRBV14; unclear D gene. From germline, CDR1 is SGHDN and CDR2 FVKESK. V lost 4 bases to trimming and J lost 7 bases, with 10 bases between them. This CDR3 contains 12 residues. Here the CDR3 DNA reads TGTGCCAGCAGCCCCACGGGTGGGACCCAGTACTTC. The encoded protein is CASSPTGGTQYF.

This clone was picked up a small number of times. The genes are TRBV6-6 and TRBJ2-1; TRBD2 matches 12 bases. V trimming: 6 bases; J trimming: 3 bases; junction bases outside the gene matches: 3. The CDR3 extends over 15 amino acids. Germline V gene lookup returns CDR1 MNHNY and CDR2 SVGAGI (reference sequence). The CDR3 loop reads CASSRLAGDYNEQFF. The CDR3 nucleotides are TGTGCCAGCAGCCGACTAGCGGGGGACTACAATGAGCAGTTCTTC.

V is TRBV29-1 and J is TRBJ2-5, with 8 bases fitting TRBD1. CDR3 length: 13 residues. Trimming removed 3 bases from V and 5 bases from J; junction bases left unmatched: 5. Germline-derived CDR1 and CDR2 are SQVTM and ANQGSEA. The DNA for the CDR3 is TGCAGCGTTGAGGACAGGGATAGCGAGACCCAGTACTTC. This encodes CSVEDRDSETQYF.

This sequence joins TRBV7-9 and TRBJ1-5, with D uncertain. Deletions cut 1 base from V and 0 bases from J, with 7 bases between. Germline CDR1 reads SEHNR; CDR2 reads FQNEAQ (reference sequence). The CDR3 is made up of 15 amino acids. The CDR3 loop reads CASSLGAVSNQPQHF. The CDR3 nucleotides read TGTGCCAGCAGCTTAGGGGCGGTTAGCAATCAGCCCCAGCATTTT.

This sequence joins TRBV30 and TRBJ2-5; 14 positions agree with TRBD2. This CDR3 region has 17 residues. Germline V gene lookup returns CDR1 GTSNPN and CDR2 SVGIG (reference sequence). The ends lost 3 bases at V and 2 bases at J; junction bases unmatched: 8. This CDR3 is CAWRGLAGGHRQETQYF. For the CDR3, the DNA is TGTGCCTGGAGAGGACTAGCGGGGGGCCACAGACAAGAGACCCAGTACTTC.

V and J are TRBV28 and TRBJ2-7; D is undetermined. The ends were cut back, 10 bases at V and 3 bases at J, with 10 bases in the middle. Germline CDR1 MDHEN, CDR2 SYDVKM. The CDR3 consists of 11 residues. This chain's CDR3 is CAIDQGYEQYF. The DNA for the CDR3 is TGTGCCATCGATCAAGGCTACGAGCAGTACTTC. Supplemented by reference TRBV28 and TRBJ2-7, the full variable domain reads DVKVTQSSRYLVKRTGEKVFLECVQDMDHENMFWYRQDPGLGLRLIYFSYDVKMKEKGDIPEGYSVSREKKERFSLILESASTNQTSMYLCAIDQGYEQYFGPGTRLTVT.

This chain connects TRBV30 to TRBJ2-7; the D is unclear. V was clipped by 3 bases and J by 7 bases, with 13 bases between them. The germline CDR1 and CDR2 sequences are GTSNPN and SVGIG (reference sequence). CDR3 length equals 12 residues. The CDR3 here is CAWRVALSEQYF. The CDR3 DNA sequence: TGTGCCTGGAGGGTGGCCCTTTCAGAGCAGTACTTC.

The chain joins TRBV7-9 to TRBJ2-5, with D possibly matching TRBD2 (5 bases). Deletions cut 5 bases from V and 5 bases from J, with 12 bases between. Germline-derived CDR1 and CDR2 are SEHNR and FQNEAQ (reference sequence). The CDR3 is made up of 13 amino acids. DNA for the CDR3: TGTGCCAGCAGCAGCGGACTGGGGGAGACCCAGTACTTC. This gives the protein CASSSGLGETQYF.

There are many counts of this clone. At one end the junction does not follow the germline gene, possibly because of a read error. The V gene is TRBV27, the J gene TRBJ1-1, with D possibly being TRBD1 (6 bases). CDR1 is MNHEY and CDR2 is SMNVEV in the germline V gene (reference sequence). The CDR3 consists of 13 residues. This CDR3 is CASSVSGAGEAFF. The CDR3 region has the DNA TGTGCCAGCAGTGTATCGGGGGCAGGTGAAGCTTTCTTT.

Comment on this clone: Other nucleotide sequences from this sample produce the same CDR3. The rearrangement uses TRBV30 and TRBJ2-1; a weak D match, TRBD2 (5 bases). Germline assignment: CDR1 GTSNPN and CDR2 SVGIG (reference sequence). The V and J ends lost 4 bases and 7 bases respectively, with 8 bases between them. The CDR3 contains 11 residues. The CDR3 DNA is TGTGCCTGGAATACGGGGAATGAGCAGTTCTTC. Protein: CAWNTGNEQFF.

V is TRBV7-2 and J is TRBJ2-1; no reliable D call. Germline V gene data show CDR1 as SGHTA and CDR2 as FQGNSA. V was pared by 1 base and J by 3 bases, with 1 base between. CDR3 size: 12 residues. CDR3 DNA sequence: TGTGCCAGCAGCTTAGGCTACAATGAGCAGTTCTTC. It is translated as CASSLGYNEQFF.

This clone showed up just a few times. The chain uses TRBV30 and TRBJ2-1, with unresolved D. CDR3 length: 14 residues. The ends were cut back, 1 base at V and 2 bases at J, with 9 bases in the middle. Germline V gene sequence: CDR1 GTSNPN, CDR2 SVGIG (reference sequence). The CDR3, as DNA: TGTGCCTGGAGTGGACCTAGTGCCTACAATGAGCAGTTCTTC. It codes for CAWSGPSAYNEQFF.

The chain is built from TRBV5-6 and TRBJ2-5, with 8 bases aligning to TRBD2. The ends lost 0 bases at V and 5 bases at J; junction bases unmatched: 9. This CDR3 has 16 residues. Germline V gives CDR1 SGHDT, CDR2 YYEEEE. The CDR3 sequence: CASSLAERGLWETQYF. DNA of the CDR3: TGTGCCAGCAGCTTGGCGGAGCGGGGGTTGTGGGAGACCCAGTACTTC.

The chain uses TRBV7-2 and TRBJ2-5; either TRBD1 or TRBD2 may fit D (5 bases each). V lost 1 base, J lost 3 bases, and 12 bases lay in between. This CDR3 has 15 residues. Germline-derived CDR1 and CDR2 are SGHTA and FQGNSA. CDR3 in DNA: TGTGCCAGCAGCTTAGGAGGGACCGTCGAAGAGACCCAGTACTTC. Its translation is CASSLGGTVEETQYF.

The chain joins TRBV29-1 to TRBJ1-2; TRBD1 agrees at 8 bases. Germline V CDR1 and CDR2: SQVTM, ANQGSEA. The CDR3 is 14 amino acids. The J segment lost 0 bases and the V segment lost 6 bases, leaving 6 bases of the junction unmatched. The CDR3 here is CSVGQDRANYGYTF. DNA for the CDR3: TGCAGCGTCGGACAGGACAGGGCTAACTATGGCTACACCTTC.

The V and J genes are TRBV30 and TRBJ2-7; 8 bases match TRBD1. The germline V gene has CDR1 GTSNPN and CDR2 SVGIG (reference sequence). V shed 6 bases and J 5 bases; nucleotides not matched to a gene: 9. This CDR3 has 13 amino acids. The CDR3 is CACNRGSADEQYF. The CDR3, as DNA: TGTGCCTGCAACAGGGGGAGTGCGGACGAGCAGTACTTC.